This record looks at one T cell receptor beta chain sequence and its context. What it recognizes is unknown. The data derive from a study of cytomegalovirus exposure and HLA in healthy donors. The study, taken as a whole, reports: CMV antigen specificity was confirmed in vitro for three CMV-associated chains. Exclusion as indistinguishable affected some V segments, including TRBV6-2 and TRBV6-3. Reported findings show TCR beta sequences accurately forecast HLA-A and HLA-B alleles in most subjects.

Vbeta (60) and Jbeta (13) primers were used in the PCR. Assay: immunoSEQ multiplex PCR; the TCRdb copy retains only in-frame clones and omits some. In the table there are a few hundred thousand clones, around 90% of which are singletons. V was shortened by 5 bases and J by 0 bases, with 5 bases between the two germline ends. Per the germline V gene, CDR1 is GTSNPN and CDR2 is SVGIG (reference sequence). CDR3 length: 13 amino acids. This receptor was taken from a girl aged 2-10 years in good health and CMV-seronegative. Sequences were obtained from PBMCs. V is TRBV30 and J is TRBJ2-6; no clear D gene. The CDR3 protein is CAWSDSGANVLTF. The CDR3 DNA reads as TGTGCCTGGTCAGACTCTGGGGCCAACGTCCTGACTTTC.